This T cell receptor beta chain was documented in a study of molecular identifiers for immune sequencing clone quantification. Study-wide results and limits: Clonotypes topping 20 RNA copies carried over 99% of effector molecules but under 1% of naive ones.

The naive CD8 libraries originated from between 20,000 and 1,000,000 sorted cells and drew on 10%, 30% or 50% RNA. Naive CD8 T cell sorting was performed on the CD8+CD4-CCR7+CD45RA+ phenotype. The ends lost 4 bases at V and 7 bases at J; junction bases unmatched: 17. The germline CDR1 and CDR2 sequences are MDHEN and SYDVKM. The CDR3 runs 17 residues. Listed TCR primers and previously described methods were used for bulk TCR libraries. TCRdb analysed the PCR reads with MiXCR anew, one entry per CDR3 protein. Counted here are some 590,000 distinct CDR3 sequences, 25% occurring once; the ten biggest clones make up around 0.78%. This clonotype was observed at least ten times. Its matching antigen is unknown.

The sequence derives from a human donor in good health. Some libraries in this study had Jurkat cell RNA spiked in. The rearrangement uses TRBV28 and TRBJ2-7; 9 bases map to TRBD1. The sequencing sample was made of naive CD8+ T cells from blood, with Jurkat cell RNA spiked in. Subset specified: FACS-sorted CD8+CD4-CCR7+CD45RA+ naive T cells. The CDR3 spells CASSSSTRQGGTWEQYF. The CDR3 DNA reads as TGTGCCAGCAGTTCCTCTACCAGACAGGGGGGGACTTGGGAGCAGTACTTC.